The rows below give T cell receptor beta chains drawn from one sample of a study of cytomegalovirus exposure and HLA in healthy donors. The assay was immunoSEQ multiplex PCR, and TCRdb's table has in-frame clones only and misses some. The sample carries roughly 98,000 clones, roughly 87% recorded once. Sequenced material: PBMCs. Receptor source: a man aged 18 to 30 in good health and CMV-seropositive. CDR3s include the opening cysteine and the closing phenylalanine or tryptophan. The D gene is left open where the match is weak. Expanded clones are given a class, and other clones once, few, many or no size at all.

j_gene | abundance | d_gene | v_gene | CDR3aa | CDR3nt
TRBJ2-7 | few | - | TRBV27 | CASSPGLSYEQYF | TGTGCCAGCAGCCCGGGTCTCTCCTACGAGCAGTACTTC
TRBJ2-7 | - | - | TRBV5-8 | CASSLYGTYEQYF | TGTGCCAGCAGCTTGTACGGGACCTACGAGCAGTACTTC
TRBJ2-2 | - | TRBD1 | TRBV12-5 | CATSRPGTGYTGELFF | TGTGCTACCTCGCGCCCGGGGACAGGGTACACCGGGGAGCTGTTTTTT
TRBJ2-1 | - | TRBD1 | TRBV9 | CASSVAASDRGWNEQFF | TGTGCCAGCAGCGTAGCGGCCTCGGACAGGGGGTGGAATGAGCAGTTCTTC
TRBJ2-2 | - | TRBD2 | TRBV11-2 | CASSLAGGRAGELFF | TGTGCCAGCAGCCTAGCGGGGGGTCGTGCCGGGGAGCTGTTTTTT
TRBJ2-1 | - | - | TRBV19 | CASSIAQGAGEEQFF | TGTGCCAGTAGTATAGCTCAGGGCGCAGGGGAGGAGCAGTTCTTC
TRBJ2-5 | - | - | TRBV6-5 | CASSYPSGTQYF | TGTGCCAGCAGTTACCCCAGTGGGACCCAGTACTTC
TRBJ1-2 | few | TRBD1 | TRBV4-2 | CASSSPGQDYYGYTF | TGTGCCAGCAGCTCGCCGGGACAGGACTACTATGGCTACACCTTC
TRBJ1-2 | once | - | TRBV5-1 | CASSLDGSANYGYTF | TGCGCCAGCAGCTTGGATGGCAGCGCTAACTATGGCTACACCTTC
TRBJ1-4 | - | TRBD1 | TRBV7-9 | CASSKPPDRVGATNEKLFF | TGTGCCAGCAGCAAGCCCCCTGACAGGGTTGGAGCAACTAATGAAAAACTGTTTTTT
TRBJ1-5 | few | TRBD1 | TRBV7-3 | CASRRQGDSNQPQHF | TGTGCCAGCAGACGACAGGGAGATAGCAATCAGCCCCAGCATTTT
TRBJ2-3 | - | TRBD2 | TRBV28 | CASSPGLLLDTQYF | TGTGCCAGCAGCCCGGGACTACTCTTAGATACGCAGTATTTT
TRBJ2-3 | once | TRBD2 | TRBV9 | CASSVVGGNTDTQYF | TGTGCCAGCAGCGTAGTCGGGGGGAACACAGATACGCAGTATTTT
TRBJ2-7 | - | - | TRBV28 | CASSLWGGVYEQYF | TGTGCCAGCAGTTTATGGGGGGGAGTCTACGAGCAGTACTTC
TRBJ2-7 | - | - | TRBV19 | CASTPGVTGHSYEQYF | TGTGCCAGTACCCCCGGGGTGACAGGACACTCCTACGAGCAGTACTTC
TRBJ2-7 | - | - | TRBV21-1 | CASSLTSGTGNYEQYF | TGTGCCAGCAGCCTCACCTCCGGGACAGGGAATTACGAGCAGTACTTC
TRBJ2-7 | - | - | TRBV6-5 | CASSYYGEQYF | TGTGCCAGCAGTTACTACGGGGAGCAGTACTTC
TRBJ2-7 | - | TRBD1 | TRBV27 | CASSSNRGQTSYEQYF | TGTGCCAGCAGTTCAAACAGGGGCCAAACCTCCTACGAGCAGTACTTC
TRBJ2-7 | once | TRBD2 | TRBV9 | CASSVAGGPYEQYF | TGTGCCAGCAGCGTAGCGGGGGGGCCCTACGAGCAGTACTTC
TRBJ1-4 | - | - | TRBV4-3 | CASSHRGDGGEKLFF | TGCGCCAGCAGCCACCGTGGGGACGGGGGAGAAAAACTGTTTTTT
TRBJ2-1 | - | - | TRBV27 | CASSQTTGRIYSNEQFF | TGTGCCAGCAGCCAAACAACAGGGAGAATCTACTCCAATGAGCAGTTCTTC
TRBJ1-5 | few | TRBD1 | TRBV5-8 | CASSSGQGYSNQPQHF | TGTGCCAGCAGCTCGGGACAGGGCTATAGCAATCAGCCCCAGCATTTT
TRBJ2-1 | once | - | TRBV5-1 | CASSLSGNEQFF | TGCGCCAGCAGCTTGTCCGGCAATGAGCAGTTCTTC
TRBJ2-7 | - | TRBD2 | TRBV28 | CASSWYSGTRIFYEQYF | TGTGCCAGCAGTTGGTACAGCGGGACGAGAATTTTCTACGAGCAGTACTTC
TRBJ1-5 | - | TRBD1 | TRBV15 | CATSLDRGSRQPQHF | TGTGCCACCAGCTTAGACAGGGGGTCGCGGCAGCCCCAGCATTTT
TRBJ2-3 | once | - | TRBV5-1 | CASSLVVGGGLVDTQYF | TGCGCCAGCAGCTTGGTAGTGGGGGGGGGCCTGGTAGATACGCAGTATTTT
TRBJ2-2 | - | TRBD1 | TRBV19 | CASSIEPDRGDTGELFF | TGTGCCAGTAGTATAGAACCAGACAGGGGAGACACCGGGGAGCTGTTTTTT
TRBJ2-2 | once | - | TRBV19 | CASSRWGEVNTGELFF | TGTGCCAGTAGTCGATGGGGGGAGGTGAACACCGGGGAGCTGTTTTTT
TRBJ1-5 | once | TRBD1 | TRBV7-6 | CASSLGTGEDQPQHF | TGTGCCAGCAGCTTAGGGACAGGGGAGGATCAGCCCCAGCATTTT
TRBJ2-3 | - | - | TRBV25-1 | CASSDGSAGDTQYF | TGTGCCAGCAGTGACGGGAGTGCCGGAGATACGCAGTATTTT
TRBJ2-7 | - | TRBD1 | TRBV7-2 | CASSSSPGQAGEQYF | TGTGCCAGCAGCTCTTCCCCGGGACAGGCGGGGGAGCAGTACTTC
TRBJ2-5 | - | - | TRBV14 | CASSQYRDPERETQYF | TGTGCCAGCAGCCAATATCGAGACCCCGAGCGGGAGACCCAGTACTTC
TRBJ1-4 | - | - | TRBV7-2 | CASSLQASNEKLFF | TGTGCCAGCAGCTTACAGGCCTCTAATGAAAAACTGTTTTTT
TRBJ2-1 | - | TRBD2 | TRBV5-6 | CASSLTWTSNNEQFF | TGTGCCAGCAGCTTGACCTGGACTAGCAACAATGAGCAGTTCTTC
TRBJ1-2 | - | - | TRBV13 | CASSRRDIRNYGYTF | TGTGCCAGCAGCCGACGGGACATACGAAACTATGGCTACACCTTC
TRBJ1-2 | - | - | TRBV5-1 | CASSWRGRADGYTF | TGCGCCAGCAGCTGGAGGGGTAGGGCGGATGGCTACACCTTC
TRBJ2-5 | - | TRBD1 | TRBV13 | CASSKIFGQGQETQYF | TGTGCCAGCAGCAAGATTTTTGGACAGGGACAAGAGACCCAGTACTTC
TRBJ2-7 | - | - | TRBV5-4 | CASSQQDYEQYF | TGTGCCAGCAGCCAACAAGACTACGAGCAGTACTTC
TRBJ2-5 | - | TRBD2 | TRBV25-1 | CATLTSGAETQYF | TGTGCCACCCTGACTAGCGGGGCGGAGACCCAGTACTTC
TRBJ1-2 | many | TRBD1 | TRBV19 | CASSTDRGGYTF | TGTGCCAGTAGTACTGACAGGGGCGGCTACACCTTC
TRBJ1-4 | - | TRBD1 | TRBV29-1 | CSGKGGGSGEKLFF | TGCAGCGGTAAAGGAGGGGGCAGTGGGGAAAAACTGTTTTTT
TRBJ1-1 | - | TRBD1 | TRBV29-1 | CSAKGGQGDILGTEAFF | TGCAGCGCCAAAGGCGGCCAGGGGGATATTTTGGGCACTGAAGCTTTCTTT
TRBJ1-1 | - | - | TRBV28 | CASSLYQGRTEAFF | TGTGCCAGCAGTTTATACCAGGGTAGGACTGAAGCTTTCTTT
TRBJ2-2 | - | TRBD2 | TRBV7-2 | CASSLRHLAGTGAGELFF | TGTGCCAGCAGCTTACGTCATCTAGCGGGGACCGGTGCCGGGGAGCTGTTTTTT
TRBJ2-5 | - | TRBD1 | TRBV6-1 | CASSEAITGGETQYF | TGTGCCAGCAGTGAAGCGATTACAGGGGGAGAGACCCAGTACTTC
TRBJ1-1 | - | - | TRBV28 | CASSFLTEAFF | TGTGCCAGCAGTTTTTTAACTGAAGCTTTCTTT
TRBJ1-2 | - | - | TRBV21-1 | CASSKSRQGMRGYTF | TGTGCCAGCAGCAAATCCCGACAGGGGATGCGGGGCTACACCTTC
TRBJ2-7 | - | - | TRBV5-6 | CASSLGLASNEQYF | TGTGCCAGCAGCTTAGGTCTAGCGTCAAACGAGCAGTACTTC
TRBJ1-3 | - | - | TRBV14 | CASSQNSGAGNTIYF | TGTGCCAGCAGCCAGAACTCAGGGGCTGGAAACACCATATATTTT
TRBJ2-5 | - | - | TRBV7-2 | CASSQQETQYF | TGTGCCAGCAGCCAGCAAGAGACCCAGTACTTC
TRBJ1-1 | - | - | TRBV28 | CASSLLPGNTEAFF | TGTGCCAGCAGTTTACTTCCCGGGAACACTGAAGCTTTCTTT